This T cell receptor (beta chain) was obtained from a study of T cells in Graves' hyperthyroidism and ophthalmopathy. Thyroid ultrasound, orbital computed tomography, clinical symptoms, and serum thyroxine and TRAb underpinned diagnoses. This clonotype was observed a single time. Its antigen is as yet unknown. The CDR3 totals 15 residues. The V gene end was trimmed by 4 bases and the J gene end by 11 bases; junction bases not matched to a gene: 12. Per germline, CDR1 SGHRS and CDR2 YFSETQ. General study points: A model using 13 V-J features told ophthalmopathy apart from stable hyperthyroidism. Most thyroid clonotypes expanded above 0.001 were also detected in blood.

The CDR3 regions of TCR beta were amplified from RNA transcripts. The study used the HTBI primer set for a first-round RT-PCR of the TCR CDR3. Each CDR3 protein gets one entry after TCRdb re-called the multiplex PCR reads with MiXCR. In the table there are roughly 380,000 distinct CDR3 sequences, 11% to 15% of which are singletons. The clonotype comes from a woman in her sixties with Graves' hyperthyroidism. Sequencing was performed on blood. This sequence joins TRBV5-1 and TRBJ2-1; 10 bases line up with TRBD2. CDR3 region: CASSGWTSGASKQFF. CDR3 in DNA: TGCGCCAGCAGCGGGTGGACTAGCGGAGCTTCAAAGCAGTTCTTC.